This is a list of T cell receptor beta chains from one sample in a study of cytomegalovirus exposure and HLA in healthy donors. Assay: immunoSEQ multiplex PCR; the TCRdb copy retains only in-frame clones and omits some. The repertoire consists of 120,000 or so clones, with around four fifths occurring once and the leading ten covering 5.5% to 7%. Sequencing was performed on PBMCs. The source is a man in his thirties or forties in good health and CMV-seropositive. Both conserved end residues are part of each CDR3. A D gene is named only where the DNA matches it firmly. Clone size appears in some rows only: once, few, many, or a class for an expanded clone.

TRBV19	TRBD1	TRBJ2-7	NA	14	CASSMQGASYEQYF	TGTGCCAGTAGTATGCAGGGGGCGTCCTACGAGCAGTACTTC
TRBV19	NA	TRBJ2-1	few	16	CASSNRGPSLANEQFF	TGTGCCAGTAGTAACCGGGGTCCTTCACTAGCCAATGAGCAGTTCTTC
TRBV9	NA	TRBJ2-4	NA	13	CASSASHGDIQYF	TGTGCCAGCAGCGCATCCCACGGGGACATTCAGTACTTC
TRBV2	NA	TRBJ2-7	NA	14	CASSEVRTTYEQYF	TGTGCCAGCAGTGAAGTTCGGACAACCTACGAGCAGTACTTC
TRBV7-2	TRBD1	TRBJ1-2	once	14	CASSDRASNYGYTF	TGTGCCAGCAGTGACAGGGCCTCTAACTATGGCTACACCTTC
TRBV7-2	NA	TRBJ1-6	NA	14	CASSSGGVGSPLHF	TGTGCCAGCAGCAGCGGAGGGGTTGGCTCACCCCTCCACTTT
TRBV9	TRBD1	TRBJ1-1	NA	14	CASSPDRGNTEAFF	TGTGCCAGCAGCCCAGACAGGGGAAACACTGAAGCTTTCTTT
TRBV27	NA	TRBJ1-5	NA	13	CASSPQGWQPQHF	TGTGCCAGCAGTCCACAGGGATGGCAGCCCCAGCATTTT
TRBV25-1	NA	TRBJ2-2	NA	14	CASSEYTNTGELFF	TGTGCCAGCAGTGAATATACGAACACCGGGGAGCTGTTTTTT
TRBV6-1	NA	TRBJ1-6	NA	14	CASSELATNSPLHF	TGTGCCAGCAGTGAACTGGCCACCAATTCACCCCTCCACTTT
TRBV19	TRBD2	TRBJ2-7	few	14	CASSASGGSYEQYF	TGTGCCAGTAGTGCTAGCGGGGGATCGTACGAGCAGTACTTC
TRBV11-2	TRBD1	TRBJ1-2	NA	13	CASSSTGGGGYTF	TGTGCCAGCAGCTCTACAGGGGGAGGTGGCTACACCTTC
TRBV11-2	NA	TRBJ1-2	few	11	CASSPSYGYTF	TGTGCCAGCAGCCCCAGCTATGGCTACACCTTC
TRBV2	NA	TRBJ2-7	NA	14	CASIATQSSYEQYF	TGTGCCAGCATAGCCACTCAGTCCTCCTACGAGCAGTACTTC
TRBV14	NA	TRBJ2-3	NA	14	CASSHTRHTDTQYF	TGTGCCAGCAGCCACACCCGACACACAGATACGCAGTATTTT
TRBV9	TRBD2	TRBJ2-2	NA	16	CASSISSGGAAGELFF	TGTGCCAGCAGCATCTCTAGCGGGGGGGCGGCCGGGGAGCTGTTTTTT
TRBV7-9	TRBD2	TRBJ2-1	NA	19	CASSSRLGTSGGSYNEQFF	TGTGCCAGCAGCTCCCGACTCGGGACTAGCGGGGGGTCCTACAATGAGCAGTTCTTC
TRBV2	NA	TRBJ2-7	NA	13	CASSPRQDYEQYF	TGTGCCAGCAGTCCGAGACAGGACTACGAGCAGTACTTC
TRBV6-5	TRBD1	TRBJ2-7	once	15	CASSPDRDRGYEQYF	TGTGCCAGCAGTCCCGACCGGGACAGGGGCTACGAGCAGTACTTC
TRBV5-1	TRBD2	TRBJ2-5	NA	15	CASSLMGGVGETQYF	TGCGCCAGCAGCTTGATGGGAGGGGTTGGGGAGACCCAGTACTTC